Presented here are 25 T cell receptor beta chains from one specimen sequenced in a study of Ad26.COV2.S vaccination and SARS-CoV-2 variants. TCRdb keeps only in-frame clones here, not all; method: immunoSEQ multiplex PCR. Among over 110,000 clones listed, roughly 88% were seen once. Sample: peripheral blood, taken after recovery from COVID-19. Every receptor here comes from a human donor who had recovered from COVID-19.

The chain joins TRBV28 to TRBJ1-1; the D is unclear. Germline V CDR1 and CDR2: MDHEN, SYDVKM. The CDR3 consists of 15 residues. The V and J ends lost 6 bases and 0 bases respectively, with 14 bases between them. CDR3: CASSLTGPMNTEAFF. For the CDR3, the DNA is TGTGCCAGCAGCCTCACCGGGCCCATGAACACTGAAGCTTTCTTT.

Only a few counts were recorded for this clone. The V call is TRBV5-1, the J call TRBJ2-7, with D unresolved. This CDR3 spans 11 amino acids. Germline V lookup: CDR1 SGHRS, CDR2 YFSETQ. V gave up 5 bases and J gave up 4 bases, with 7 bases separating them. The DNA of the CDR3 is TGCGCCAGCAGGGACGGGTACGAGCAGTACTTC. This gives the protein CASRDGYEQYF.

This chain links TRBV2 with TRBJ1-3; D is uncertain. The CDR3 consists of 12 residues. V was clipped by 6 bases and J by 3 bases, with 6 bases between them. CDR1 and CDR2 (germline): SNHLY, FYNNEI. The chain's CDR3 is CASRENGNTIYF. CDR3 bases: TGTGCCAGCAGGGAAAATGGAAACACCATATATTTT.

J is TRBJ1-5 and V is TRBV5-1; D gene unclear. The CDR3 has 13 residues. V gave up 0 bases and J gave up 6 bases, with 7 bases separating them. Germline V gene lookup returns CDR1 SGHRS and CDR2 YFSETQ. As DNA, the CDR3 is TGCGCCAGCAGCTTGGCATTGGGTCAGCCCCAGCATTTT. It yields the protein CASSLALGQPQHF.

The chain employs TRBV5-6 and TRBJ1-6; D gene unclear. The CDR3 consists of 12 residues. Per the germline V gene, CDR1 is SGHDT and CDR2 is YYEEEE. Trimming removed 0 bases from V and 11 bases from J, with 6 bases in between. The DNA of the CDR3 is TGTGCCAGCAGCTTGGCCGTAGCACCCCTCCACTTT. This codes for CASSLAVAPLHF.

This clone occurred once. V gene TRBV30 combines with J gene TRBJ1-3; no reliable D call. Trimming stripped 1 base from V and 3 bases from J, with 10 bases between. Looked up from germline, CDR1 is GTSNPN and CDR2 is SVGIG (reference sequence). This CDR3 comprises 14 residues. The DNA for the CDR3 is TGTGCCTGGAGTGGAGTAGAAATTGGAAACACCATATATTTT. Translating gives CAWSGVEIGNTIYF.

V is TRBV25-1 and J is TRBJ1-6; 7 bases line up with TRBD1. The CDR3 is made up of 15 amino acids. The V and J ends lost 5 bases and 4 bases, in that order; junction bases with no gene match: 5. Looked up from germline, CDR1 is MGHDK and CDR2 is SYGVNS. The CDR3 DNA reads as TGTGCCAGCAGTCCGGCAGGGGGGTATAATTCACCCCTCCACTTT. As protein: CASSPAGGYNSPLHF.

This chain uses TRBV6-6 with TRBJ2-1, with D perhaps matching TRBD2 (5 bases). Trimming cost V 1 base and J 6 bases, with 10 bases left between them. The V gene's germline CDR1 is MNHNY and CDR2 SVGAGI (reference sequence). The CDR3 has 14 residues. CDR3 amino acids: CASSYWGDCNEQFF. The DNA for the CDR3 is TGTGCCAGCAGTTACTGGGGAGACTGCAATGAGCAGTTCTTC.

The rearrangement joins TRBV10-3 to TRBJ2-1; 9 bases agree with TRBD2. CDR1 ENHRY and CDR2 SYGVKD come from the germline V gene. The CDR3 has 17 residues. J lost 0 bases, V lost 6 bases, and 9 bases had no gene match. The CDR3 sequence is CAISAREGESSYNEQFF. Written as DNA, the CDR3 is TGTGCCATCAGCGCGCGGGAGGGCGAGAGCTCCTACAATGAGCAGTTCTTC.

The chain combines TRBV6-1 with TRBJ1-5; D gene uncertain. This CDR3 is built from 17 residues. The germline gives CDR1 MNHNS, CDR2 SASEGT. With 0 bases removed from V and 3 bases from J, the gap between germline ends came to 15 bases. The CDR3 coding sequence is TGTGCCAGCAGTGAAGCGCTTGGTCCCTTGTACAATCAGCCCCAGCATTTT. It translates to CASSEALGPLYNQPQHF.

The chain uses TRBV21-1 and TRBJ1-5; the D call TRBD1 from the table was never checked on the DNA. TRBV21-1 is deemed a pseudogene. The CDR3 runs to 12 residues. CDR3 amino acids: CASRQGYQPQHF. CDR3 nucleotides: TGTGCCAGCCGGCAGGGCTATCAGCCCCAGCATTTT.

The gene calls are TRBV9 and TRBJ1-4, with TRBD1 as a possible D gene (5 bases). CDR1 SGDLS and CDR2 YYNGEE come from the germline V gene. The V end was cut by 4 bases, the J end by 4 bases, with 14 bases between. The CDR3 totals 15 residues. The CDR3 DNA reads as TGTGCCAGCAGCCCGACCGGGGCCTTTAATGAAAAACTGTTTTTT. Translated, it gives CASSPTGAFNEKLFF.

CDR3 nucleotide sequence: TGTGCCAGCAGTTTCCCCCCCGGGCGTTCAGCTTTCTTT. It encodes CASSFPPGRSAFF. This rearrangement joins TRBV28 to TRBJ1-1; unclear D gene. CDR3 length equals 13 residues. Trimming took off 3 bases at V and 10 bases at J, with 15 bases between the two ends. CDR1 and CDR2 from the germline V gene are MDHEN and SYDVKM.

The chain links TRBV6-5 to TRBJ1-2, with TRBD1 as a possible D gene (6 bases). V gave up 5 bases and J gave up 11 bases, with 24 bases separating them. The CDR3 totals 15 residues. CDR1 is MNHEY, CDR2 SVGAGI, per germline. This chain's CDR3 is CASSPGTTRIGGYTF. CDR3 nucleotides: TGTGCCAGCAGTCCCGGGACAACGAGGATAGGCGGTTACACCTTC.

The chain carries TRBV30 and TRBJ1-3; D is undetermined. Germline-derived CDR1 and CDR2 are GTSNPN and SVGIG (reference sequence). Trimming took 5 bases from V and 0 from J, leaving 20 bases between them. The CDR3 totals 17 residues. The CDR3 DNA sequence: TGTGCCTGGGGGATAAGGGCCTTTGGAAGCTCTGGAAACACCATATATTTT. Encoded protein: CAWGIRAFGSSGNTIYF.

V and J are TRBV23-1 and TRBJ1-2, with a tentative D call TRBD1 (6 bases). TRBV23-1 is placed among ORFs of uncertain function. Trimming pared 4 bases from V and 4 bases from J, leaving 19 bases between. CDR3 size: 16 residues. As DNA, the CDR3 is TGCGCCAGCAGTCTGGATTATGAGGGGGAGCCCTATGGCTACACCTTC. Its protein product is CASSLDYEGEPYGYTF.

The genes are TRBV6-5 and TRBJ2-5; 11 bases match TRBD1. Trimming removed 5 bases from V and 5 bases from J; junction bases left unmatched: 7. This CDR3 is built from 15 residues. Per the germline V gene, CDR1 is MNHEY and CDR2 is SVGAGI. The CDR3 protein is CASSLRTGGWETQYF. CDR3 in DNA: TGTGCCAGCAGTCTTCGGACAGGGGGCTGGGAGACCCAGTACTTC.

This sequence joins TRBV7-2 and TRBJ1-1; a possible D gene is TRBD1 (5 bases). V was clipped by 1 base and J by 3 bases, with 18 bases between them. Germline-derived CDR1 and CDR2 are SGHTA and FQGNSA. CDR3 size: 17 residues. The CDR3 spells CASSLGALGVLDTEAFF. CDR3 in DNA: TGTGCCAGCAGCTTAGGTGCTCTGGGGGTCTTGGACACTGAAGCTTTCTTT. Variable domain in full (rest from reference TRBV7-2 and TRBJ1-1): GAGVSQSPSNKVTEKGKDVELRCDPISGHTALYWYRQSLGQGLEFLIYFQGNSAPDKSGLPSDRFSAERTGGSVSTLTIQRTQQEDSAVYLCASSLGALGVLDTEAFFGQGTRLTVV.

J is TRBJ1-3 and V is TRBV29-1; 9 bases agree with TRBD1. Trimming took 3 bases from V and 1 from J; bases not matched to a gene: 7. The CDR3 consists of 16 residues. CDR1 and CDR2 (germline): SQVTM, ANQGSEA. DNA for the CDR3: TGCAGCGTTGATACCGGGACAGGGTGGTCTGGAAACACCATATATTTT. Residues: CSVDTGTGWSGNTIYF. The whole variable domain, remainder taken from reference TRBV29-1 and TRBJ1-3, is SAVISQKPSRDICQRGTSLTIQCQVDSQVTMMFWYRQQPGQSLTLIATANQGSEATYESGFVIDKFPISRPNLTFSTLTVSNMSPEDSSIYLCSVDTGTGWSGNTIYFGEGSWLTVV.

The chain links TRBV28 to TRBJ2-3, with D maybe TRBD2 (6 bases). The V end was cut by 0 bases, the J end by 1 base, with 11 bases between. The germline CDR1 and CDR2 sequences are MDHEN and SYDVKM. The CDR3 has 16 amino acids. CDR3 in amino acids: CASSLWGGSRTDTQYF. CDR3 coding DNA: TGTGCCAGCAGTTTATGGGGGGGAAGCCGCACAGATACGCAGTATTTT.

V usage is TRBV12-1 and J usage is TRBJ2-5. TRBV12-1 is marked as a pseudogene. This CDR3 is 14 amino acids long. The CDR3 here is CASSFSWGTETQYF. CDR3 DNA sequence: TGTGCCAGCAGCTTTAGTTGGGGGACGGAGACCCAGTACTTC.

The chain links TRBV28 to TRBJ2-7, with D perhaps TRBD1 (6 bases). V was trimmed by 4 bases and J by 2 bases, leaving 15 bases between them. This CDR3 contains 15 residues. Germline V gene lookup returns CDR1 MDHEN and CDR2 SYDVKM. The CDR3 loop is CASSSLTGQTYEQYF. Written as DNA, the CDR3 is TGTGCCAGCAGTTCGTTGACTGGACAGACCTACGAGCAGTACTTC.

The rearrangement links TRBV2 to TRBJ2-5; 10 bases map to TRBD2. The CDR3 is 15 residues long. Germline CDR1 and CDR2: SNHLY and FYNNEI. V lost 4 bases, J lost 5 bases, and 7 bases stayed unmatched. CDR3 amino acids: CASSVGAGGPETQYF. For the CDR3, the DNA is TGTGCCAGCAGTGTAGGAGCGGGGGGGCCCGAGACCCAGTACTTC.

The chain is built from TRBV2 and TRBJ2-6, with D uncertain. Between the trimmed V and J ends, which lost 7 bases and 0 bases, there was a span of 7 bases. Per germline, CDR1 SNHLY and CDR2 FYNNEI. CDR3 size: 14 residues. The CDR3 is CASNGVSGANVLTF. As DNA, the CDR3 is TGTGCCAGCAATGGGGTCTCTGGGGCCAACGTCCTGACTTTC.

J is TRBJ1-2 and V is TRBV13; 8 nucleotides align to TRBD1. Per germline, CDR1 PRHDT and CDR2 FYEKMQ (reference sequence). Unmatched junction bases numbered 7, after V lost 5 bases and J lost 5 bases. The CDR3 has 14 amino acids. DNA of the CDR3: TGTGCCAGCAGCACTCAGGGGGCCGCTTATGGCTACACCTTC. Protein: CASSTQGAAYGYTF.